One TCR beta chain is described in this entry. Antigen unknown. Between the trimmed V and J ends, which lost 3 bases and 7 bases, there was a span of 7 bases. There are 12 residues in the CDR3. Germline CDR1 is SGHDT and CDR2 is YYEEEE. This specimen comes from a study of CD8+ T cells in alopecia areata. cDNA reverse transcribed from extracted RNA served as the sequencing template. TCRdb's copy holds only in-frame clones and misses some; the assay was immunoSEQ multiplex PCR. The sample yields around 100,000 clones, 55% to 70% seen once. Study results and caveats: In scalp, tofacitinib significantly decreased clonality and expanded CD8+ clones among the top 100. Baseline CD8+ expansion's link to response remains uncertain, as there was one nonresponder.

The treatment denotes: oral pan-JAK inhibitor, 5-10 mg twice daily. This chain connects TRBV5-6 to TRBJ2-2; no firm D call. The specimen was CD8+ T cells sorted from blood, collected at approximately week 55, from a patient treated with tofacitinib. The clonotype was recovered from a human donor with alopecia areata. CDR3: CASSWGSGELFF. The CDR3 bases are TGTGCCAGCAGCTGGGGTAGCGGGGAGCTGTTTTTT.